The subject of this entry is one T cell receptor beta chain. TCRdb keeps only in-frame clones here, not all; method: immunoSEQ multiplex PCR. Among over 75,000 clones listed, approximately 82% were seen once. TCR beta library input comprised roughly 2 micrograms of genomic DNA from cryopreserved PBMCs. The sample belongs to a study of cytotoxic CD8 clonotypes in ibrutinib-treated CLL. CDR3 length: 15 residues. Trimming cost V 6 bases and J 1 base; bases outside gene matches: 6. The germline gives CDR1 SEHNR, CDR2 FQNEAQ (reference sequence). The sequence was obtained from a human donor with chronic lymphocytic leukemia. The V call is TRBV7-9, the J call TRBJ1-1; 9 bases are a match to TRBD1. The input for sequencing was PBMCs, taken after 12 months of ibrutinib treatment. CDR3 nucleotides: TGTGCCAGCAGGGAACAGGGGGCGGGGAACACTGAAGCTTTCTTT. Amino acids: CASREQGAGNTEAFF.